This T cell receptor beta chain appears in the sequencing data of a study of blood T cell repertoires in COVID-19 (dated by TCRdb to 2020 to 2021). At the level of the whole study: Samples from collaborators originated in the United States, Italy and Spain and spanned both the acute and convalescent phases of COVID-19. The prospective study material was composed of cDNA or gDNA derived from T cells, B-cell-depleted T cells, or PBMCs. Subjects who had been exposed to COVID-19, were actively infected with it, or had recovered from it provided the deeply sampled blood TCRbeta repertoires that made up the dataset. The repertoires were released in a freely available public database meant as a resource for research on the immune response to SARS-CoV-2. Samples came from the ongoing ImmuneRACE study (first 160 participants) plus 1,254 subjects from 6 global collaborators. Nearly every sample came with metadata listing a de-identified subject ID, COVID-19 status, age in years and sex. Where HLA class I and class II types were available, the types were taken from metadata supplied by the sample provider, not from assay-based typing. The study at large found these results: Clinical and demographic metadata were provided uncurated, with the amount varying by source and participant.

TCRbeta CDR3 regions were amplified from genomic DNA by means of the immunoSEQ Assay, a bias-controlled multiplex PCR. The published analysis was carried out like this. The number of nucleated cells in each sample was estimated from the amplification of reference gene primers within the assay. To quantify the absolute abundance of each unique TCRbeta CDR3 rearrangement, sequence reads were collapsed and filtered. Productive Simpson clonality was computed per sample as the square root of Simpson's diversity index over productive rearrangements. As stored in TCRdb, this immuneACCESS dataset retains in-frame rearrangements with V and J assigned. A fraction of the clones does not appear; measured against another copy, unresolved V genes explain less than half of the discrepancy, and the remainder lacks a known reason. V and J calls and clone size are given by that table; D and trimming were obtained from the DNA. The sample table contains roughly 100,000 clones; only one count was recorded for 84% of them. Clones ranked in the top ten supply just under 2% of the sample.

The germline V gene yields SGHTA for CDR1 and FQGNSA for CDR2. Trimming takes 3 bases from V and 5 bases from J, and the germline ends sit 16 bases apart. The CDR3, from cysteine to phenylalanine, totals 15 residues. The DNA shown is the 45-base CDR3, in frame from base 1. As for this clone: The target of this receptor is not known. Base qualities are not recorded, but no much larger clone differs from it by a single base.

Collaborating institutions collected whole blood in K2EDTA tubes following their own protocols. Collaborator samples were shipped for TCRbeta analysis as frozen whole blood, isolated PBMCs, or DNA extracted from either sample type. This receptor chain uses TRBV7-2 and TRBJ1-1, with a tentative D gene TRBD1 over 5 matching bases. The sequenced sample was peripheral blood. The TCR comes from a man in his 70s with active or convalescent COVID-19. The CDR3 sequence is CASSFWGAAGTEAFF. DNA sequence: TGTGCCAGCAGCTTTTGGGGTGCGGCAGGGACTGAAGCTTTCTTT.